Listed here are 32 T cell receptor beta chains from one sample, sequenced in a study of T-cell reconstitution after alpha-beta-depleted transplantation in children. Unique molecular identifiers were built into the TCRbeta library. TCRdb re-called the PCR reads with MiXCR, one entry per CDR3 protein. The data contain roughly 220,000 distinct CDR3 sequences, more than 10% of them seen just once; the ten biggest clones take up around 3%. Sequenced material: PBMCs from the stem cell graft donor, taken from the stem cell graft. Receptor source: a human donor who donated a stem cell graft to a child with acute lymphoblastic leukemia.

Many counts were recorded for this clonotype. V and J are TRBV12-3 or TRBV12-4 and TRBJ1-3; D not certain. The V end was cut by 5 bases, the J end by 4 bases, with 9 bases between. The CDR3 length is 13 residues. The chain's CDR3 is CASSVQSGNTIYF. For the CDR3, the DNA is TGTGCCAGCAGTGTCCAATCAGGAAACACCATATATTTT.

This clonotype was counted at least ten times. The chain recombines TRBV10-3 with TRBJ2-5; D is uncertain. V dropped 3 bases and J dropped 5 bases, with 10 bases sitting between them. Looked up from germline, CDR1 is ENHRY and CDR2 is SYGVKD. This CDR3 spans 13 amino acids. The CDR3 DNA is TGTGCCATCAGTGACTCCAGCCTGGAGACCCAGTACTTC. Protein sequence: CAISDSSLETQYF.

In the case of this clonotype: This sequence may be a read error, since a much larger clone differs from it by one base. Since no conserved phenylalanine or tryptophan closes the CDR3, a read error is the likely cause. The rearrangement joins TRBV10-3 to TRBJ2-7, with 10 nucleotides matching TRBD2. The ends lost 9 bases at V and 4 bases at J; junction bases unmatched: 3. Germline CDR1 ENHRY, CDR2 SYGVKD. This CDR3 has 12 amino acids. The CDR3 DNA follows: TGTGCCATAGGACTAGCGGTATACGAGCAGTACTTG. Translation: CAIGLAVYEQYL.

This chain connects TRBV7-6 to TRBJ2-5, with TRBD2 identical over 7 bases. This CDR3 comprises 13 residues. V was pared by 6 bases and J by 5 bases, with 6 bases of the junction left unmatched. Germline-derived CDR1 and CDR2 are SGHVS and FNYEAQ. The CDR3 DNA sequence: TGTGCCAGCAGTCCCGGGAGGAGTGAGACCCAGTACTTC. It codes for CASSPGRSETQYF.

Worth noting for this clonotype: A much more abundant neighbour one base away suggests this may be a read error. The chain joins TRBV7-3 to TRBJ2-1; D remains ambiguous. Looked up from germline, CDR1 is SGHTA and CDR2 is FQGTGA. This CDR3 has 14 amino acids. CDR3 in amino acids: CATSLISVENEQFF. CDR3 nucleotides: TGTGCCACCAGCCTAATTTCCGTAGAGAATGAGCAGTTCTTC. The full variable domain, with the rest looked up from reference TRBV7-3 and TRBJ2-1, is GAGVSQTPSNKVTEKGKYVELRCDPISGHTALYWYRQSLGQGPEFLIYFQGTGAADDSGLPNDRFFAVRPEGSVSTLKIQRTERGDSAVYLCATSLISVENEQFFGPGTRLTVL.

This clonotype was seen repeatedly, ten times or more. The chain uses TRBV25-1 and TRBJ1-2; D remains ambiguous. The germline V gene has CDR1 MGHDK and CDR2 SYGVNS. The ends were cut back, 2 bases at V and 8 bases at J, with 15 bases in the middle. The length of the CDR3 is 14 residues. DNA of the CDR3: TGTGCCAGCAGTGAACGGACGCCGGTGGGGGGCTACACCTTC. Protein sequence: CASSERTPVGGYTF.

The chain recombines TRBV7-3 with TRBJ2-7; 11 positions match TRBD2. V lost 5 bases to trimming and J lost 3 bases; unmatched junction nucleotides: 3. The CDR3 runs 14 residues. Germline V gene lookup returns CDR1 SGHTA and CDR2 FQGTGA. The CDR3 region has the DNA TGTGCCAGCAGCGTAGCGGGAGGGTTCTACGAGCAGTACTTC. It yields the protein CASSVAGGFYEQYF.

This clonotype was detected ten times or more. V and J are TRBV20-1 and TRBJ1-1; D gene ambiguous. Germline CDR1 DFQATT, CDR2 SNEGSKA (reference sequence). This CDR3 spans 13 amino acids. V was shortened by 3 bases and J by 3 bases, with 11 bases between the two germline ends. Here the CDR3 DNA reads TGCAGTGCTAGCCGAAGGGCGGACACTGAAGCTTTCTTT. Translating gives CSASRRADTEAFF.

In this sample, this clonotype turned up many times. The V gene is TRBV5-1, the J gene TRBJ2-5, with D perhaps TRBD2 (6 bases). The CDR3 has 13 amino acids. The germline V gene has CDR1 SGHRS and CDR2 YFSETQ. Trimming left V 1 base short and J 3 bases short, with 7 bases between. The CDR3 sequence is CASSLIAEETQYF. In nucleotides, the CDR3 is TGCGCCAGCAGCTTGATAGCGGAAGAGACCCAGTACTTC.

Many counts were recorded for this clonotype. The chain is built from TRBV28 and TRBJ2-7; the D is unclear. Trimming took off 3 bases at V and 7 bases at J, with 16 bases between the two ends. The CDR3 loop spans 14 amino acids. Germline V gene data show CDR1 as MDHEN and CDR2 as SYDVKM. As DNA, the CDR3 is TGTGCCAGCAGTTTTGGACGGATAGAAGGAGAGCAGTACTTC. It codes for CASSFGRIEGEQYF.

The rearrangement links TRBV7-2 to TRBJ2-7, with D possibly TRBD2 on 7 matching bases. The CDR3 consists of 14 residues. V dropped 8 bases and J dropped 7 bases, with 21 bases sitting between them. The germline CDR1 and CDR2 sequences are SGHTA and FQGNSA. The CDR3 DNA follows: TGTGCCAGCGGCGTAGGGGGGGGGGCACGAGAGCAGTACTTC. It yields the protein CASGVGGGAREQYF.

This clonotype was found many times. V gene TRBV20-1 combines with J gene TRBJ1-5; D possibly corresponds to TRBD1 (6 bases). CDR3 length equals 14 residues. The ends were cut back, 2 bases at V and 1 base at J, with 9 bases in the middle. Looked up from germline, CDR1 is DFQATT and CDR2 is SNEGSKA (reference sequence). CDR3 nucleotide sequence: TGCAGTGCTAGACAGGGGAGCAGCAATCAGCCCCAGCATTTT. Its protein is CSARQGSSNQPQHF.

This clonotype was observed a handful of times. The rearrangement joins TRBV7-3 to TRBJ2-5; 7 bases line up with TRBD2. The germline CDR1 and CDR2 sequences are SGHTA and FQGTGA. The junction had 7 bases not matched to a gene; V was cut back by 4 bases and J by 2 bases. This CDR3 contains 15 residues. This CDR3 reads CASSSVLGGQETQYF. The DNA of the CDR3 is TGTGCCAGCAGCTCCGTGTTGGGAGGGCAAGAGACCCAGTACTTC.

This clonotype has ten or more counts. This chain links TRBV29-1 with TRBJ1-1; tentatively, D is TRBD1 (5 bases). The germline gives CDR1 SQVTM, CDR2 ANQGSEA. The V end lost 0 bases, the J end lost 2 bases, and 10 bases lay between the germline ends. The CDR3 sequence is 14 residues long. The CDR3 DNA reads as TGCAGCGTTGAAGATGGAGGGGTAAACACTGAAGCTTTCTTT. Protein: CSVEDGGVNTEAFF.

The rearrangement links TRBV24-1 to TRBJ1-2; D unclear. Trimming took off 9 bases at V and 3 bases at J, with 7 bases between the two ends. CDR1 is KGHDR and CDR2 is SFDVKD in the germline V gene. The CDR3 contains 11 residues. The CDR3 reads CATASDYGYTF. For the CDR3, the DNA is TGTGCCACCGCCAGCGACTATGGCTACACCTTC.

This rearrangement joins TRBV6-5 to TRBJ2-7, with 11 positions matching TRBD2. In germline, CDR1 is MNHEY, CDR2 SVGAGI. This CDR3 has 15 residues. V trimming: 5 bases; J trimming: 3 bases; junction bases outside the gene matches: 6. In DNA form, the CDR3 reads TGTGCCAGCAGTCCTCGACTAGCGGGACACTACGAGCAGTACTTC. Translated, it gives CASSPRLAGHYEQYF.

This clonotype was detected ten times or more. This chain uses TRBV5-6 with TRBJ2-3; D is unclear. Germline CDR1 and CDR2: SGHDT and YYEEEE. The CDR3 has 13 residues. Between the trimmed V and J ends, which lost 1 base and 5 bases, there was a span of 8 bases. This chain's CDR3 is CASSLSTGDTQYF. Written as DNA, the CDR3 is TGTGCCAGCAGCTTGAGTACCGGAGATACGCAGTATTTT.

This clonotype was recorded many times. CDR3 residues: CAISPLPGGYEQYF. The CDR3 DNA sequence: TGTGCCATCAGTCCACTCCCGGGGGGGTACGAGCAGTACTTC. V gene TRBV10-3 combines with J gene TRBJ2-7; 8 bases line up with TRBD2. V trimming: 5 bases; J trimming: 4 bases; junction bases outside the gene matches: 7. Germline assignment: CDR1 ENHRY and CDR2 SYGVKD. The CDR3 runs to 14 residues.

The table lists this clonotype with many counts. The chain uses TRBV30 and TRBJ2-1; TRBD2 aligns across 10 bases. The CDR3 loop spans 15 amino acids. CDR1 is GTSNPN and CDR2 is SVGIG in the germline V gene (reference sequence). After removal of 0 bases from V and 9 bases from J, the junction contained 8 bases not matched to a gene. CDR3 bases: TGTGCCTGGAGTGTAACCCTAGCGGGAGAAGTTGAGCAGTTCTTC. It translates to CAWSVTLAGEVEQFF.

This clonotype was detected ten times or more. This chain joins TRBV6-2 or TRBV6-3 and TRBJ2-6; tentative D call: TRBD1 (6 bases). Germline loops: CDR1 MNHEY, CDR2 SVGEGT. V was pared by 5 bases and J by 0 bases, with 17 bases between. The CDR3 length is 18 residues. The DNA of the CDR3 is TGTGCCAGCAGTACTCCGGACAGTACTTACTCTGGGGCCAACGTCCTGACTTTC. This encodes CASSTPDSTYSGANVLTF.

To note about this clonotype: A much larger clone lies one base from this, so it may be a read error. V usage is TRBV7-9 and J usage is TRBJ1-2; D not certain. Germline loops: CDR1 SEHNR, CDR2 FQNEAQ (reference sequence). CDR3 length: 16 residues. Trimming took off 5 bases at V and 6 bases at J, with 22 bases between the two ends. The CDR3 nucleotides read TGTGCCAGCAGCAAAGTCTGGAGGAAAATGGTAGATGGCTACACCTTC. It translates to CASSKVWRKMVDGYTF.

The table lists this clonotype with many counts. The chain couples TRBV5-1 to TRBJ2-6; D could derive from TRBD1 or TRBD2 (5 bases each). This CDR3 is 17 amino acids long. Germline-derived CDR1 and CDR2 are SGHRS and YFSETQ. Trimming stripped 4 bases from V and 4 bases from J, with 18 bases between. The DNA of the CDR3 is TGCGCCAGCAGCCCGATGGCCTCGGGACCCGGGGCCAACGTCCTGACTTTC. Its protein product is CASSPMASGPGANVLTF.

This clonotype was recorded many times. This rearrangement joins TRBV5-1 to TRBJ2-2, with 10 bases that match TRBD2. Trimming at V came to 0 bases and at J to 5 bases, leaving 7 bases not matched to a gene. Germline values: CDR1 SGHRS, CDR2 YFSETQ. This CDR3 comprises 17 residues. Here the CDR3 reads CASSLAEAGGPTGELFF. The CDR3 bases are TGCGCCAGCAGCTTGGCCGAAGCGGGAGGGCCTACCGGGGAGCTGTTTTTT.

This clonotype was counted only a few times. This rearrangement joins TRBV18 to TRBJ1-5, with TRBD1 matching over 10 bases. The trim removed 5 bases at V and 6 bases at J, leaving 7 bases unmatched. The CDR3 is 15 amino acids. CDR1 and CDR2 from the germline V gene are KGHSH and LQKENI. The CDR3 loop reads CASSIKTGGSQPQHF. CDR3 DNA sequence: TGTGCCAGCTCAATTAAGACAGGGGGCTCTCAGCCCCAGCATTTT.

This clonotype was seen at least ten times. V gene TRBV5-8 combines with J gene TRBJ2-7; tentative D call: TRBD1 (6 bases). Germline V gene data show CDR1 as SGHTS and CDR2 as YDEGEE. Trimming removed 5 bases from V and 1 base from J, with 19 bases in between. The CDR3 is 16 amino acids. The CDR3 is CASRKTGTRLSYEQYF. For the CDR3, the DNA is TGTGCCAGCAGAAAAACCGGGACACGACTTTCCTACGAGCAGTACTTC.

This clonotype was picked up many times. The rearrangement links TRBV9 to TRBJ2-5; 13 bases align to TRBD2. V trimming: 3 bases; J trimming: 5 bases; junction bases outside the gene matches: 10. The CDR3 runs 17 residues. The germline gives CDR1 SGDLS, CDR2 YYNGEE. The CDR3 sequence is CASSAGTSGVLGETQYF. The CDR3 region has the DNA TGTGCCAGCAGCGCCGGGACTAGCGGGGTCCTGGGGGAGACCCAGTACTTC.

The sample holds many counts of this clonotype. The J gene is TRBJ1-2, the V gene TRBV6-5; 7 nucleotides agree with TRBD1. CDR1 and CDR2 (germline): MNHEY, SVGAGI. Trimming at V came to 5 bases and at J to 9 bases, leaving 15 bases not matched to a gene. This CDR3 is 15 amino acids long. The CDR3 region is CASSPGQLGAFRYTF. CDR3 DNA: TGTGCCAGCAGTCCGGGACAGCTGGGGGCCTTTCGCTACACCTTC.

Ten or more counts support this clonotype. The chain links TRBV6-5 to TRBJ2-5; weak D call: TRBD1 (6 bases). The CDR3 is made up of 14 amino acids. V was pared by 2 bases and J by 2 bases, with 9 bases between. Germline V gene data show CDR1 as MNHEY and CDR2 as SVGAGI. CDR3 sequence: CASSYTGRQETQYF. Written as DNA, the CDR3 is TGTGCCAGCAGTTACACAGGGCGACAAGAGACCCAGTACTTC.

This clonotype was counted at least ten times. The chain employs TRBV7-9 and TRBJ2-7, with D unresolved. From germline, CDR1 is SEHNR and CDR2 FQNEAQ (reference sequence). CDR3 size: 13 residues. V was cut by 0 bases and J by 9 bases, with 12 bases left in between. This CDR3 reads CASSLAPLLGQYF. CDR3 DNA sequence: TGTGCCAGCAGCTTAGCCCCCCTCCTAGGGCAGTACTTC. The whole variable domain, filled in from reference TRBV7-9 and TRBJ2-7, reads DTGVSQNPRHKITKRGQNVTFRCDPISEHNRLYWYRQTLGQGPEFLTYFQNEAQLEKSRLLSDRFSAERPKGSFSTLEIQRTEQGDSAMYLCASSLAPLLGQYFGPGTRLTVT.

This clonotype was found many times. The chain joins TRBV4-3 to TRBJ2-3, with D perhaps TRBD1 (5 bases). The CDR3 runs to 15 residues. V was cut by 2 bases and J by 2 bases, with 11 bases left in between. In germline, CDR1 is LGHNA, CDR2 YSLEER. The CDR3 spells CASSQQGDNTDTQYF. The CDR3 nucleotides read TGCGCCAGCAGCCAACAAGGGGATAACACAGATACGCAGTATTTT.

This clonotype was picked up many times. The CDR3: CATSPSVDTQYF. The CDR3 nucleotides read TGTGCCACCAGCCCTTCGGTCGATACGCAGTATTTT. V usage is TRBV15 and J usage is TRBJ2-3; D gene uncertain. The CDR3 runs 12 residues. Trimming shortened V by 5 bases and J by 6 bases, and 9 bases separated the two germline ends. The germline V gene encodes CDR1 LNHNV and CDR2 YYDKDF (reference sequence).

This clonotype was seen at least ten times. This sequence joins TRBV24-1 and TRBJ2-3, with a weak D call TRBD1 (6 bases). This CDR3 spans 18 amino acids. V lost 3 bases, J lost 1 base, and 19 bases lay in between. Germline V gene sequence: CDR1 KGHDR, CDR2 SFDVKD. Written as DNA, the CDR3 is TGTGCCACCAGTGATCCAAACCTCGGACAGTTTGGCACAGATACGCAGTATTTT. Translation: CATSDPNLGQFGTDTQYF.